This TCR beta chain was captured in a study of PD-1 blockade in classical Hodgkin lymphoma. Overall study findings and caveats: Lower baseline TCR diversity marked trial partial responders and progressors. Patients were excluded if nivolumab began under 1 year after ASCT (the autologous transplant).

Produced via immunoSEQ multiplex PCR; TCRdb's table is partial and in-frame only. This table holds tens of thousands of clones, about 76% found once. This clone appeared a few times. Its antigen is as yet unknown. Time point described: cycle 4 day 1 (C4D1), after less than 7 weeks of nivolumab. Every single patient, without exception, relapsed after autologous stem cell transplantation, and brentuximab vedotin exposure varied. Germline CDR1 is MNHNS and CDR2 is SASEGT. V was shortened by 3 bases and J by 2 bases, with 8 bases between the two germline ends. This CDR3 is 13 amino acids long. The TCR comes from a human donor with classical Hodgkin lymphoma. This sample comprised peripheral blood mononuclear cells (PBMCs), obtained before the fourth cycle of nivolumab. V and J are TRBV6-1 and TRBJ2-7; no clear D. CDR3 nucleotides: TGTGCCAGCAGTGAGTCTTCCCCCTACGAGCAGTACTTC. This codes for CASSESSPYEQYF.